This T cell receptor (beta chain) was obtained from a study of cytomegalovirus exposure and HLA in healthy donors. Study as a whole: Drawn from HLA-typed donors, about 82 million unique TCRs were held in an early data release.

The PCR ran on 60 Vbeta and 13 Jbeta primers. Here immunoSEQ multiplex PCR was the method, and the copy in TCRdb shows in-frame clones only, minus some. The table shows some 190,000 clones, with more than 75% occurring only once. General study points: Exclusion applied to some V segments, including TRBV6-2 and TRBV6-3, as they were indistinguishable. When analyzed later, a missense DCLRE1C variant was found to be linked to TCR beta V- and J-gene trimming.

The CDR3 has 15 residues. CDR1 and CDR2 from the germline V gene are SGDLS and YYNGEE. Note on this clone: The antigen remains undetermined. The junction does not match germline at one end; this may be a read error.

The TCR comes from a woman in her thirties in good health and CMV-seropositive. This chain uses TRBV9 with TRBJ2-5, with TRBD2 matching over 10 bases. With the DNA end fitting TRBJ2-7 better, the J assignment may be wrong. The sequenced sample was PBMCs. The CDR3 here is CANSAGTSESYEQYF. In DNA form, the CDR3 reads TGTGCCAACAGCGCCGGGACTAGCGAATCCTACGAGCAGTACTTC.